Below are 25 T cell receptor beta chains sequenced from a single sample in a study of beta chain features in type 1 diabetes (dated by TCRdb to 2016 to 2019). Receptor amplification or capture employed the immunoSEQ multiplex PCR assay. The High Capacity cDNA Reverse Transcription Kit was used to reverse transcribe all of the isolated RNA, meaning that expressed TCRB transcripts were what got sequenced. TCRdb provides this immuneACCESS table in a form limited to in-frame rearrangements. Some clones are lacking; in checked studies, under half of them reflect an unresolved V gene, and why the rest are absent is not known. Here the sample has hundreds of thousands of clones; roughly 15% occur a single time. The ten largest clonotypes hold more than 0.08% of the sample. The sample taken for sequencing was naive CD4+ T cells from blood. This sample's cell subset or site label indicates: true naive CD4+ T cells. These receptors were obtained from a man aged 18 to 29 in good health.

The chain employs TRBV4-3 and TRBJ1-5; D is undetermined. Germline V gene sequence: CDR1 LGHNA, CDR2 YSLEER. The V gene lost 0 bases and the J gene lost 3 bases, with 9 bases spanning the gap. The CDR3 is made up of 15 amino acids. CDR3 loop: CASSQDGRYNQPQHF. As DNA, the CDR3 is TGCGCCAGCAGCCAAGATGGTAGATACAATCAGCCCCAGCATTTT.

In this sample, this clone turned up a few times. CDR3 sequence (DNA): TGTGCCAGCAGCGTAGTGGCGGGTGGGCCAGAGACCCAGTACTTC. It specifies CASSVVAGGPETQYF. The rearrangement joins TRBV9 to TRBJ2-5, with D possibly TRBD2 on 5 matching bases. The V gene lost 0 bases and the J gene lost 4 bases, with 13 bases spanning the gap. The CDR3 is made up of 15 amino acids. Germline loops: CDR1 SGDLS, CDR2 YYNGEE.

This chain joins TRBV23-1 and TRBJ1-1; D gene unclear. TRBV23-1 is given ORF status, its function remaining uncertain. Between the trimmed V and J ends, which lost 4 bases and 5 bases, there was a span of 20 bases. The length of the CDR3 is 16 residues. The CDR3 DNA sequence: TGCGCCAGCAGTCTGGTGGAAAGAAAGCGGCTAACTGAAGCTTTCTTT. Translated, it gives CASSLVERKRLTEAFF.

The chain is built from TRBV6-1 and TRBJ2-3; TRBD2 matches 8 bases. The ends lost 2 bases at V and 1 base at J; junction bases unmatched: 5. Per germline, CDR1 MNHNS and CDR2 SASEGT. The CDR3 contains 16 residues. The CDR3 DNA sequence: TGTGCCAGCAGTGAACGTTGGACTAGCCGCACAGATACGCAGTATTTT. Protein: CASSERWTSRTDTQYF.

This clone was observed at least ten times. This sequence joins TRBV21-1 and TRBJ2-3; no check of the table's D call, TRBD1, against the DNA was made. TRBV21-1 is tagged as a pseudogene. The length of the CDR3 is 12 residues. The CDR3 region has the DNA TGTGCCAGCACCGACAGGCCCCTGACGCAGTATTTT. Its protein is CASTDRPLTQYF.

This chain links TRBV28 with TRBJ2-1; 9 bases align to TRBD2. V shed 8 bases, J shed 5 bases, and the junction held 10 bases outside the gene matches. The CDR3 covers 15 residues. The germline gives CDR1 MDHEN, CDR2 SYDVKM. The CDR3: CASSQSGLAHNEQFF. In nucleotides, the CDR3 is TGTGCCAGCTCCCAATCGGGACTAGCTCACAATGAGCAGTTCTTC.

The table lists this clone with a few counts. This chain connects TRBV5-1 to TRBJ2-1; 7 nucleotides align to TRBD2. J was trimmed by 5 bases and V by 7 bases; bases with no gene match: 12. The CDR3 runs to 15 residues. Germline assignment: CDR1 SGHRS and CDR2 YFSETQ. CDR3 DNA sequence: TGCGCCAGCGCCCCGGGAACGGGAGGACACAATGAGCAGTTCTTC. This translates into CASAPGTGGHNEQFF.

This clone was counted between two and nine times. The gene calls are TRBV19 and TRBJ2-2; TRBD1 agrees at 8 bases. V gave up 5 bases and J gave up 4 bases; unmatched junction bases: 3. From germline, CDR1 is LNHDA and CDR2 SQIVND (reference sequence). This CDR3 has 14 residues. CDR3 coding DNA: TGTGCCAGTAGTCGACAGGGGATCACCGGGGAGCTGTTTTTT. It yields the protein CASSRQGITGELFF. Supplemented by reference TRBV19 and TRBJ2-2, the full variable domain reads DGGITQSPKYLFRKEGQNVTLSCEQNLNHDAMYWYRQDPGQGLRLIYYSQIVNDFQKGDIAEGYSVSREKKESFPLTVTSAQKNPTAFYLCASSRQGITGELFFGEGSRLTVL.

The chain employs TRBV5-1 and TRBJ2-3; D is undetermined. The CDR3 totals 12 residues. Per the germline V gene, CDR1 is SGHRS and CDR2 is YFSETQ. Trimming cost V 4 bases and J 6 bases, with 9 bases left between them. CDR3 DNA sequence: TGCGCCAGCAGCGCGCCCAGCGATACGCAGTATTTT. Amino acid sequence: CASSAPSDTQYF.

This clone was observed a few times. This sequence joins TRBV12-5 and TRBJ2-3; D is undetermined. CDR1 is LGHNT, CDR2 FRNRAP, per germline. The CDR3 has 13 residues. Trimming removed 0 bases from V and 2 bases from J, with 3 bases in between. This chain's CDR3 is CASGLVPTDTQYF. The CDR3 DNA follows: TGTGCTAGTGGTTTGGTCCCCACAGATACGCAGTATTTT.

This chain connects TRBV7-7 to TRBJ2-3; TRBD2 might be the D (5 bases). From germline, CDR1 is SSHAT and CDR2 FNYEAQ (reference sequence). The CDR3 is made up of 15 amino acids. V lost 1 base, J lost 4 bases, and 12 bases lay in between. The DNA for the CDR3 is TGTGCCAGCAGCTTAGGTACTAGTTTCCCAGATACGCAGTATTTT. Translated, it gives CASSLGTSFPDTQYF.

The chain joins TRBV19 to TRBJ2-3; the match to TRBD2 covers 13 bases. Unmatched junction bases numbered 12, after V lost 7 bases and J lost 5 bases. Germline V lookup: CDR1 LNHDA, CDR2 SQIVND (reference sequence). The CDR3 runs to 17 residues. The CDR3 nucleotides are TGTGCCAGTACTCCCCGAACTAGCGGGAGGGCAGGAGATACGCAGTATTTT. It is translated as CASTPRTSGRAGDTQYF.

This clone was counted only a few times. The chain joins TRBV6-5 to TRBJ1-1; D uncertain. The CDR3 length is 11 residues. V was trimmed by 7 bases and J by 1 base, leaving 4 bases between them. CDR1 is MNHEY and CDR2 is SVGAGI in the germline V gene. CDR3 nucleotide sequence: TGTGCCAGCACCGGGAACACTGAAGCTTTCTTT. Amino acid sequence: CASTGNTEAFF.

The chain has TRBV25-1 and TRBJ2-7; the match to TRBD2 covers 7 bases. This CDR3 contains 17 residues. From germline, CDR1 is MGHDK and CDR2 SYGVNS. V lost 2 bases to trimming and J lost 0 bases; unmatched junction nucleotides: 10. The CDR3 DNA sequence: TGTGCCAGCAGTGAAGGGGGAGGGCGAAGGAGCTCCTACGAGCAGTACTTC. Translating gives CASSEGGGRRSSYEQYF.

The table lists this clone with a few counts. The rearrangement joins TRBV11-2 to TRBJ2-1, with 9 bases aligning to TRBD1. The CDR3 is 17 residues long. Germline trimming cut 3 bases from V and 6 bases from J; bases unmatched to any gene: 12. Germline loops: CDR1 SGHAT, CDR2 FQNNGV. The CDR3 DNA is TGTGCCAGCAGCTTTGCACCGGGACAGGGAGTGATCAATGAGCAGTTCTTC. As protein: CASSFAPGQGVINEQFF.

This clone has just a few counts. The chain employs TRBV19 and TRBJ2-3; D remains ambiguous. Germline V gives CDR1 LNHDA, CDR2 SQIVND (reference sequence). CDR3 length: 17 amino acids. The V end was cut by 3 bases, the J end by 4 bases, with 20 bases between. The CDR3 DNA sequence: TGTGCCAGTAGTATTCGAAGCATCCAGCCGGGCCCAGATACGCAGTATTTT. The encoded protein is CASSIRSIQPGPDTQYF.

The sample holds a few counts of this clone. Its ends do not fully match the called genes, so a read error is possible. CDR3 loop: CASGLETGTQVIF. The CDR3 DNA reads TGTGCTAGTGGTTTAGAAACCGGGACCCAAGTGATCTTC. The chain couples TRBV12-5 to TRBJ2-1; D may be TRBD1 or TRBD2 (5 bases each). CDR3 length: 13 amino acids. Germline lookup yields CDR1 LGHNT and CDR2 FRNRAP.

There are a few counts of this clone. The chain links TRBV19 to TRBJ1-1; TRBD1 matches 10 bases. Germline-derived CDR1 and CDR2 are LNHDA and SQIVND (reference sequence). The CDR3 totals 15 residues. The V and J ends lost 4 bases and 1 base, in that order; junction bases with no gene match: 3. The CDR3 loop reads CASSTRDRGNTEAFF. CDR3 DNA: TGTGCCAGTAGTACCCGGGACAGGGGGAACACTGAAGCTTTCTTT.

The chain couples TRBV6-4 to TRBJ2-7; D is unresolved. V lost 7 bases and J lost 1, with 14 bases in between. Germline V CDR1 and CDR2: MRHNA, SNTAGT. The CDR3 totals 14 residues. In DNA form, the CDR3 reads TGTGCCAGCATCGCAGGATCCCCATCCTACGAGCAGTACTTC. Its protein product is CASIAGSPSYEQYF.

This clone was found a few times. The gene calls are TRBV4-1 and TRBJ1-5, with D perhaps TRBD1 (6 bases). CDR3 length: 17 amino acids. V was shortened by 1 base and J by 5 bases, with 18 bases between the two germline ends. Germline V gene lookup returns CDR1 MGHRA and CDR2 YSYEKL. The CDR3 sequence: CASSQGSRGARYQPQHF. As DNA, the CDR3 is TGCGCCAGCAGCCAAGGAAGCAGGGGCGCGAGGTATCAGCCCCAGCATTTT.

This chain joins TRBV2 and TRBJ1-1, with unresolved D. Germline V gene lookup returns CDR1 SNHLY and CDR2 FYNNEI. V was clipped by 6 bases and J by 4 bases, with 12 bases between them. This CDR3 is built from 13 residues. CDR3 in DNA: TGTGCCAGCAGGGAACGGCTAGGCACTGAAGCTTTCTTT. Its translation: CASRERLGTEAFF.

This clone was observed a few times. The chain is built from TRBV30 and TRBJ1-1; 8 nucleotides line up with TRBD1. The germline V gene encodes CDR1 GTSNPN and CDR2 SVGIG (reference sequence). There are 11 residues in the CDR3. J gave up 10 bases and V 3 bases, and 4 bases lay outside the gene matches. CDR3 DNA: TGTGCCTGGAGAAGGACAGGGCTAGCTTTCTTT. Translation: CAWRRTGLAFF.

This clone was picked up a small number of times. This chain uses TRBV25-1 with TRBJ2-2, with 10 bases identical to TRBD2. The CDR3 loop spans 16 amino acids. V was pared by 4 bases and J by 6 bases, with 8 bases of the junction left unmatched. Germline V gene data show CDR1 as MGHDK and CDR2 as SYGVNS. The DNA of the CDR3 is TGTGCCAGCAGTGCTCACCCCCTAGCGGGAGCCGGGGAGCTGTTTTTT. It codes for CASSAHPLAGAGELFF.

This clone was seen more than once but under ten times. The sample carries other DNA sequences with the same CDR3. The chain joins TRBV7-2 to TRBJ2-7; no reliable D call. Germline V lookup: CDR1 SGHTA, CDR2 FQGNSA. Trimming removed 1 base at V and 1 base at J, with 5 bases between. The CDR3 length is 13 residues. CDR3 sequence: CASSLGKSYEQYF. CDR3 nucleotide sequence: TGTGCCAGCAGCTTAGGAAAGTCCTACGAGCAGTACTTC.

This sequence joins TRBV2 and TRBJ1-4, with a weak D call TRBD1 (6 bases). Germline-derived CDR1 and CDR2 are SNHLY and FYNNEI. V gave up 10 bases and J gave up 8 bases, with 17 bases separating them. CDR3 size: 13 residues. CDR3 loop: CATLTTGREKLFF. DNA of the CDR3: TGTGCCACCCTTACCACAGGGAGAGAAAAACTGTTTTTT.